This T cell receptor beta chain stems from a study of T-cell memory formation after mild COVID-19. The V gene end was trimmed by 4 bases and the J gene end by 6 bases; junction bases not matched to a gene: 7. The CDR3 sequence is 15 residues long. Germline CDR1 reads MGHRA; CDR2 reads YSYEKL. MiXCR was run by TCRdb on the 5' RACE reads, yielding one entry per CDR3 protein. This table has about 440,000 distinct CDR3 sequences, 20% appearing once. This TCR was recovered from an adult woman who had mild COVID-19 (a few samples of this study predate the infection). Cell type and time point are not known. Sequencing was performed on PBMCs or a T cell subset sorted from them (not recorded which). The V and J genes are TRBV4-1 and TRBJ2-7; 12 bases agree with TRBD2. The CDR3 loop is CASSRTSGGYLEQYF. The CDR3 region has the DNA TGCGCCAGCAGCCGAACTAGCGGGGGGTATCTCGAGCAGTACTTC.